The 29 T cell receptor beta chains below were found in one sample sequenced in a study of spatial heterogeneity in lung cancer. TCRdb reanalysed the 5' RACE reads using MiXCR and keeps one entry per CDR3 protein. Of around 87,000 distinct CDR3 sequences detected, approximately 12% appear once; the ten largest clones hold roughly 39%. Time point here: sample taken at primary tumor resection. No cells were sorted before sequencing. The whole RNA sequenced was extracted from tumor, nontumor lung or frozen PBMC. Specimen: PBMCs, collected at surgery. All receptors come from a male donor with early-stage non-small cell lung cancer.

The genes are TRBV4-1 and TRBJ2-1; 7 bases agree with TRBD1. V shed 4 bases and J 9 bases; nucleotides not matched to a gene: 12. Germline CDR1 and CDR2: MGHRA and YSYEKL. This CDR3 region has 15 residues. CDR3 in DNA: TGCGCCAGCAGCCCCCTCGGGAAGGGGGCATTTGAGCAGTTCTTC. It is translated as CASSPLGKGAFEQFF.

DNA of the CDR3: TGTGCCAGCAGTGCAGGGGTGGGTTCACCCCTCCACTTT. This codes for CASSAGVGSPLHF. The genes are TRBV12-3 or TRBV12-4 and TRBJ1-6, with D maybe TRBD1 (6 bases). The ends were cut back, 5 bases at V and 9 bases at J, with 11 bases in the middle. This CDR3 region has 13 residues.

This chain uses TRBV18 with TRBJ1-1; TRBD1 is a possible D gene (6 bases). CDR3 size: 12 residues. Trimming pared 2 bases from V and 7 bases from J, leaving 8 bases between. The germline V gene encodes CDR1 KGHSH and CDR2 LQKENI. DNA for the CDR3: TGTGCCAGCTCACCAGGACAGATTGAAGCTTTCTTT. This codes for CASSPGQIEAFF.

This clonotype was recorded a few times. This chain's CDR3 is CASSSYRDPPGNEQFF. Here the CDR3 DNA reads TGTGCCAGCAGTTCTTACCGGGACCCACCGGGCAATGAGCAGTTCTTC. This chain joins TRBV6-5 and TRBJ2-1; D tentatively fits TRBD1 or TRBD2 (5 bases each). CDR3 length: 16 residues. Trimming took off 4 bases at V and 6 bases at J, with 19 bases between the two ends. Germline CDR1 MNHEY, CDR2 SVGAGI.

This clonotype was seen a few times. CDR3 sequence: CASRVHTDTQYF. For the CDR3, the DNA is TGTGCCAGCAGGGTCCACACAGATACGCAGTATTTT. This chain joins TRBV7-2 and TRBJ2-3; no definite D call. Trimming cost V 6 bases and J 2 bases, with 6 bases left between them. Germline V lookup: CDR1 SGHTA, CDR2 FQGNSA. The CDR3 totals 12 residues.

This clonotype was counted many times. This chain uses TRBV7-3 with TRBJ2-5; TRBD1 matches at 7 bases. The V gene's germline CDR1 is SGHTA and CDR2 FQGTGA. Trimming removed 3 bases from V and 7 bases from J; junction bases left unmatched: 5. The CDR3 is 13 residues long. The CDR3 nucleotides read TGTGCCAGCAGCTTGGAAGGGGGCGGGACCCAGTACTTC. This translates into CASSLEGGGTQYF.

Only a few counts were recorded for this clonotype. This chain joins TRBV20-1 and TRBJ1-5; D perhaps matches TRBD1 (5 bases). CDR3 size: 14 residues. Germline CDR1 reads DFQATT; CDR2 reads SNEGSKA (reference sequence). The chain's CDR3 is CSQVRDLSNQPQHF. The CDR3 bases are TGCAGCCAGGTCCGGGACCTTAGCAATCAGCCCCAGCATTTT.

This clonotype was detected many times. V usage is TRBV9 and J usage is TRBJ2-1; D gene ambiguous. Germline CDR1 reads SGDLS; CDR2 reads YYNGEE. V lost 5 bases and J 6 bases, leaving 18 bases between the germline ends. The CDR3 totals 15 residues. This CDR3 is CASSLEASPVNEQFF. The CDR3 DNA reads TGTGCCAGCAGTCTAGAGGCCTCTCCCGTCAATGAGCAGTTCTTC.

This clonotype was observed a handful of times. The chain employs TRBV11-1 and TRBJ2-7; D assignment may be TRBD1 or TRBD2 (6 bases each). The germline gives CDR1 SGHAT, CDR2 FQDESV (reference sequence). This CDR3 is built from 17 residues. V was clipped by 1 base and J by 0 bases, with 16 bases between them. The CDR3 region is CASSLDSRRDISYEQYF. The CDR3, as DNA: TGTGCCAGCAGCTTAGATTCACGGCGGGACATCTCCTACGAGCAGTACTTC.

This clonotype was counted only a few times. This chain joins TRBV15 and TRBJ2-3; 10 bases match TRBD2. The CDR3 contains 16 residues. Trimming took 5 bases from V and 4 from J; bases not matched to a gene: 9. Germline V gives CDR1 LNHNV, CDR2 YYDKDF (reference sequence). CDR3 amino acids: CATSYLLAGLADTQYF. CDR3 sequence (DNA): TGTGCCACCAGCTACTTACTAGCGGGGCTCGCAGATACGCAGTATTTT.

This clonotype was seen a few times. The chain employs TRBV12-3 or TRBV12-4 and TRBJ1-2; possible D gene TRBD1, 6 bases. The CDR3 spans 12 residues. Trimming took 6 bases from V and 11 from J, leaving 16 bases between them. The CDR3 loop reads CASSAAGTTYTF. CDR3 sequence (DNA): TGTGCCAGCAGCGCAGCCGGGACAACTTACACCTTC.

This clonotype occurred a few times. V gene TRBV18 combines with J gene TRBJ1-5, with TRBD1 as a possible D gene (5 bases). Germline-derived CDR1 and CDR2 are KGHSH and LQKENI. V lost 4 bases to trimming and J lost 5 bases, with 9 bases between them. The CDR3 sequence is 13 residues long. The CDR3 protein is CASSLDSDQPQHF. For the CDR3, the DNA is TGTGCCAGCTCACTCGACAGTGATCAGCCCCAGCATTTT.

V usage is TRBV7-9 and J usage is TRBJ2-1; TRBD2 matches at 11 bases. Germline CDR1 and CDR2: SEHNR and FQNEAQ (reference sequence). CDR3 size: 13 residues. V lost 9 bases, J lost 10 bases, and 8 bases stayed unmatched. The CDR3 here is CASILAGGTEQFF. The CDR3 nucleotides are TGTGCCAGTATTCTAGCGGGAGGCACGGAGCAGTTCTTC.

There are many counts of this clonotype. The chain recombines TRBV6-2 or TRBV6-3 with TRBJ2-1; 9 nucleotides line up with TRBD2. V lost 3 bases, J lost 5 bases, and 11 bases stayed unmatched. From germline, CDR1 is MNHEY and CDR2 SVGEGT. The CDR3 runs to 17 residues. In DNA form, the CDR3 reads TGTGCCAGCAGTTATAACCAGCGGGGGGCTATTAACAATGAGCAGTTCTTC. The encoded protein is CASSYNQRGAINNEQFF.

The CDR3 nucleotides are TGTGCCAGCAGCCGACTAGCGGGAGATTTATTTAGGTACAATGAGCAGTTCTTC. The encoded protein is CASSRLAGDLFRYNEQFF. The chain joins TRBV6-1 to TRBJ2-1; 12 bases align to TRBD2. The germline CDR1 and CDR2 sequences are MNHNS and SASEGT. The V segment lost 6 bases and the J segment 4 bases; nucleotides outside the gene matches: 13. The CDR3 has 18 residues.

This clonotype has just a few counts. This sequence joins TRBV6-2 or TRBV6-3 and TRBJ2-2; 11 bases fit TRBD2. CDR1 is MNHEY, CDR2 SVGEGT, per germline. With 6 bases clipped from V and 4 bases from J, the junction kept 4 bases outside the gene matches. The CDR3 runs to 15 residues. The CDR3 sequence: CASRVAGGPTGELFF. CDR3 bases: TGTGCCAGCAGAGTAGCGGGGGGGCCCACCGGGGAGCTGTTTTTT.

The sample holds many counts of this clonotype. The chain's CDR3 is CASSPGQGIEQFF. The CDR3, as DNA: TGTGCCAGCTCACCAGGCCAGGGAATTGAGCAGTTCTTC. The V gene is TRBV18, the J gene TRBJ2-1; tentative D call: TRBD1 (5 bases). CDR1 is KGHSH, CDR2 LQKENI, per germline. V was clipped by 2 bases and J by 9 bases, with 11 bases between them. This CDR3 comprises 13 residues.

The chain links TRBV27 to TRBJ2-4; D is possibly TRBD2 (6 bases). This CDR3 has 19 residues. V shed 4 bases and J shed 0 bases, with 22 bases lying between them. Germline values: CDR1 MNHEY, CDR2 SMNVEV (reference sequence). The CDR3 sequence is CASSYLGTPSSLAKNIQYF. The CDR3 DNA reads as TGTGCCAGCAGTTACTTAGGGACTCCATCCTCTCTAGCCAAAAACATTCAGTACTTC.

This chain connects TRBV6-6 to TRBJ2-7, with TRBD2 matching over 9 bases. This CDR3 contains 15 residues. V was pared by 6 bases and J by 1 base, with 7 bases of the junction left unmatched. Germline V lookup: CDR1 MNHNY, CDR2 SVGAGI (reference sequence). The CDR3 here is CASRLSGGPSYEQYF. In DNA, the CDR3 is TGTGCCAGCAGACTTAGCGGGGGACCTTCCTACGAGCAGTACTTC.

This clonotype was seen more than once but under ten times. This chain joins TRBV7-2 and TRBJ2-3, with TRBD1 as a possible D gene (6 bases). CDR1 is SGHTA and CDR2 is FQGNSA in the germline V gene. This CDR3 is built from 15 residues. Trimming stripped 0 bases from V and 2 bases from J, with 9 bases between. CDR3 protein: CASSLAGHHTDTQYF. The CDR3 DNA reads as TGTGCCAGCAGCTTAGCGGGACACCACACAGATACGCAGTATTTT.

The rearrangement uses TRBV5-4 and TRBJ2-5; tentatively, D is TRBD2 (6 bases). Trimming shortened V by 4 bases and J by 5 bases, and 15 bases separated the two germline ends. This CDR3 comprises 14 residues. Germline V gene lookup returns CDR1 SGHNT and CDR2 YYREEE (reference sequence). The CDR3 region is CASSAGLPEETQYF. CDR3 in DNA: TGTGCCAGCAGCGCGGGACTCCCGGAGGAGACCCAGTACTTC.

This clonotype came up a few times. DNA for the CDR3: TGTGCCAGCAGTGAATCCCTAGCGGGGAAGGAGACCCAGTACTTC. It encodes CASSESLAGKETQYF. The chain joins TRBV25-1 to TRBJ2-5; TRBD2 agrees at 9 bases. CDR3 length equals 15 residues. V lost 1 base and J lost 5; bases outside the gene matches: 5. The germline gives CDR1 MGHDK, CDR2 SYGVNS.

This clonotype was counted at least ten times. This chain links TRBV28 with TRBJ2-7; 10 nucleotides line up with TRBD2. The V and J ends lost 5 bases and 4 bases, in that order; junction bases with no gene match: 8. In germline, CDR1 is MDHEN, CDR2 SYDVKM. This CDR3 comprises 15 residues. The CDR3 here is CASSTASGRGYEQYF. In DNA form, the CDR3 reads TGTGCCAGCAGTACCGCTAGCGGGAGAGGATACGAGCAGTACTTC.

This clonotype was observed at least ten times. The chain has TRBV2 and TRBJ2-7; weak D call: TRBD2 (6 bases). This CDR3 region has 15 residues. Trimming removed 4 bases at V and 7 bases at J, with 20 bases between. Germline-derived CDR1 and CDR2 are SNHLY and FYNNEI. The CDR3 bases are TGTGCCAGCAGTGCCGGGACTTACCTCCGTCGTGAGCAGTACTTC. It translates to CASSAGTYLRREQYF.

In its sample, this clonotype was seen many times. This chain uses TRBV12-3 or TRBV12-4 with TRBJ2-1; the D call may be TRBD1 or TRBD2 (5 bases each). V shed 6 bases and J shed 4 bases, with 16 bases lying between them. This CDR3 is 15 amino acids long. The CDR3 nucleotides are TGTGCCAGCAGGCCGTCCGGGACCCCTTACAATGAGCAGTTCTTC. Encoded protein: CASRPSGTPYNEQFF.

This clonotype was observed many times. The genes are TRBV2 and TRBJ1-3; TRBD1 might be the D (6 bases). V was cut by 1 base and J by 0 bases, with 16 bases left in between. The CDR3 spans 18 residues. Germline loops: CDR1 SNHLY, CDR2 FYNNEI. In DNA, the CDR3 is TGTGCCAGCAGTGAAGGTGCGGACAGTACCCTCTCTGGAAACACCATATATTTT. This codes for CASSEGADSTLSGNTIYF.

There are many counts of this clonotype. The chain couples TRBV10-2 to TRBJ2-1; tentatively, D is TRBD2 (6 bases). The CDR3 covers 16 residues. Germline loops: CDR1 WSHSY, CDR2 SAAADI. The V end lost 5 bases, the J end lost 0 bases, and 14 bases lay between the germline ends. In DNA, the CDR3 is TGCGCCAGCAGTCCCCCGGGGGTGGGCTCCTACAATGAGCAGTTCTTC. This translates into CASSPPGVGSYNEQFF.

V is TRBV27 and J is TRBJ1-1; 10 bases fit TRBD1. The CDR3 contains 15 residues. The V gene end was trimmed by 2 bases and the J gene end by 6 bases; junction bases not matched to a gene: 6. CDR1 and CDR2 from the germline V gene are MNHEY and SMNVEV (reference sequence). The DNA of the CDR3 is TGTGCCAGCAGTTTACAGCTCGGGACAGGGGCTGAAGCTTTCTTT. Translating gives CASSLQLGTGAEAFF.

This clonotype was counted only a few times. The chain links TRBV9 to TRBJ2-5; 11 bases are a match to TRBD1. From germline, CDR1 is SGDLS and CDR2 YYNGEE. The CDR3 totals 15 residues. V shed 0 bases and J 4 bases; nucleotides not matched to a gene: 2. This chain's CDR3 is CASSVGDRGSETQYF. Written as DNA, the CDR3 is TGTGCCAGCAGCGTAGGGGACAGGGGGTCAGAGACCCAGTACTTC.